This entry features one T cell receptor (beta chain) sequence. These data belong to a study of T cell changes during pregnancy in multiple sclerosis. Per the germline V gene, CDR1 is SQVTM and CDR2 is ANQGSEA. This CDR3 spans 12 amino acids. The V and J ends lost 4 bases and 3 bases respectively, with 9 bases between them. Sequencing was performed with immunoSEQ multiplex PCR; in TCRdb, only in-frame clones are kept and a portion is missing. The sample contains about 40,000 clones, about 94% of which appear only once. This TCR was recovered from a female donor with multiple sclerosis, enrolled in a pregnancy study. The chain recombines TRBV29-1 with TRBJ1-2, with D tentatively TRBD1 (5 bases). The material sequenced was peripheral blood, taken in the third trimester of pregnancy. CDR3 sequence (DNA): TGCAGCGTTGGTTGGGGGGACTATGGCTACACCTTC. It translates to CSVGWGDYGYTF.